The entry below describes one TCR beta chain. The data stem from a study of technical replicates of blood from several donors. Clones were sequenced by immunoSEQ multiplex PCR, and TCRdb holds only the in-frame ones, with some missing. The data contain approximately 94,000 clones, approximately 95% of them singletons. V gave up 1 base and J gave up 2 bases; unmatched junction bases: 5. The CDR3 totals 16 residues. CDR1 and CDR2 (germline): LGHNA, YNFKEQ. Specimen: T cells isolated from PBMCs. This TCR derives from a human donor in good health. The V and J genes are TRBV4-2 and TRBJ2-3; 8 bases align to TRBD1. For the CDR3, the DNA is TGTGCCAGCAGCCAAGCCTGGACAGGGCCCACAGATACGCAGTATTTT. As protein: CASSQAWTGPTDTQYF.